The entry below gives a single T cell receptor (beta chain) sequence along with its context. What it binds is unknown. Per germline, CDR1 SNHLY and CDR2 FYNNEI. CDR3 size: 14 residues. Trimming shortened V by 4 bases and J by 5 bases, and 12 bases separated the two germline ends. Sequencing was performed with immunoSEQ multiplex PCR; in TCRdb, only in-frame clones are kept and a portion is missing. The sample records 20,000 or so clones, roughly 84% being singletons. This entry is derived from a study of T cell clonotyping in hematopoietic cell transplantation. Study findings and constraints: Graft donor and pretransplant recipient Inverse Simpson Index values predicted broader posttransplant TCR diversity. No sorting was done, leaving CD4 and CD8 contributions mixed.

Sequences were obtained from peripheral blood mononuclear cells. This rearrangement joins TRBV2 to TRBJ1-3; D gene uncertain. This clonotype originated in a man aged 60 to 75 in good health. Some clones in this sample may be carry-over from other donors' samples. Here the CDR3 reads CASSGVLTRNTIYF. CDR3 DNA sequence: TGTGCCAGCAGTGGAGTACTTACTCGAAACACCATATATTTT.